The sequence of this TCR beta chain was determined in a study of cytomegalovirus exposure and HLA in healthy donors. Concerning this clone itself: Its matching antigen is unknown.

CDR3 length: 14 residues. The V gene's germline CDR1 is GTSNPN and CDR2 SVGIG (reference sequence). Findings and caveats of the study: Near-uniform donor sequencing depth was presumed by presence/absence analyses. TCR beta V segments were, for the most part, productive about 90% or about 30% of the time in an earlier analysis. The Asian-associated ancestry cluster reportedly had fewer N-insertions than the 666-donor mean in a later analysis.

The PCR employed 60 Vbeta primers together with 13 Jbeta primers. Profiled with immunoSEQ multiplex PCR; TCRdb holds only in-frame clones, not every one. Among roughly 130,000 clones listed, approximately 76% were seen once. The specimen sequenced was PBMCs. The TCR was taken from a man aged 35 to 55 in good health and CMV-seronegative. The rearrangement uses TRBV30 and TRBJ2-5; 7 bases fit TRBD2. The J call could be wrong; TRBJ2-7 is a better fit for the DNA end. Here the CDR3 DNA reads TGTGCCTGGACCTTCGGGGGAGGGCCCTACGAGCAGTACTTC. This encodes CAWTFGGGPYEQYF.